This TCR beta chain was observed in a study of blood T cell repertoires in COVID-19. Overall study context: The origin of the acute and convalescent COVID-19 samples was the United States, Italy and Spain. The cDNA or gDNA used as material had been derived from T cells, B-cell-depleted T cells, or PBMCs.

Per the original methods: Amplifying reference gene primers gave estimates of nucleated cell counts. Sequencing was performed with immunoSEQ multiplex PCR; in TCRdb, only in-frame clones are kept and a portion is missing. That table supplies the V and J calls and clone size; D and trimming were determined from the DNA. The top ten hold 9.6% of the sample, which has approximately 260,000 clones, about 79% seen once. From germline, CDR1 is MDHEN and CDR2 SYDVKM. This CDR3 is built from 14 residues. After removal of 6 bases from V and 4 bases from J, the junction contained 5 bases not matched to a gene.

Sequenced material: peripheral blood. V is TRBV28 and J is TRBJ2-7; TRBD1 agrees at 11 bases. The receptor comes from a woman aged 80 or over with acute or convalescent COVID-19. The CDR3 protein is CASSRTGGRYEQYF. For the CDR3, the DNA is TGTGCCAGCAGCAGGACAGGGGGCAGGTACGAGCAGTACTTC.